Below are 20 T cell receptor beta chains sequenced from a single sample in a study of multiple sclerosis patients with progressive multifocal leukoencephalopathy. The sample's time point: 5 to 6 months of natalizumab therapy. Some clones are missing from TCRdb's copy, which holds only in-frame ones; the method was immunoSEQ multiplex PCR. The sample has 25,000 to 35,000 clones; roughly nine tenths are singletons. The sequencing here drew on PBMCs, taken from a patient treated with natalizumab. The receptors originated from a human donor with multiple sclerosis.

With regard to this clone: This specimen includes other DNA sequences encoding the same CDR3. The rearrangement joins TRBV6-5 to TRBJ1-2; 9 bases match TRBD1. Germline V CDR1 and CDR2: MNHEY, SVGAGI. Losses at the gene ends were 2 bases for V and 8 bases for J; bases not matched to a gene: 3. The length of the CDR3 is 13 residues. The CDR3 is CASSYRTGDGYTF. The CDR3 bases are TGTGCCAGCAGTTACAGGACAGGGGACGGCTACACCTTC.

In this sample, this clone turned up once. The gene calls are TRBV20-1 and TRBJ2-7; D gene ambiguous. The ends were cut back, 3 bases at V and 9 bases at J, with 12 bases in the middle. The CDR3 extends over 11 amino acids. Germline V CDR1 and CDR2: DFQATT, SNEGSKA (reference sequence). CDR3 coding DNA: TGCAGTGCTAGTTCGGACGCATGGCAGTACTTC. Its protein product is CSASSDAWQYF.

The rearrangement links TRBV19 to TRBJ1-4, with D possibly matching TRBD1 (5 bases). Between the trimmed V and J ends, which lost 5 bases and 7 bases, there was a span of 14 bases. The CDR3 consists of 14 residues. Germline CDR1 and CDR2: LNHDA and SQIVND (reference sequence). CDR3 amino acids: CASSGSGRTEKLFF. The CDR3 DNA is TGTGCCAGTAGTGGTTCAGGGCGTACTGAAAAACTGTTTTTT. The full variable domain, rest sourced from reference TRBV19 and TRBJ1-4, is DGGITQSPKYLFRKEGQNVTLSCEQNLNHDAMYWYRQDPGQGLRLIYYSQIVNDFQKGDIAEGYSVSREKKESFPLTVTSAQKNPTAFYLCASSGSGRTEKLFFGSGTQLSVL.

The rearrangement joins TRBV10-1 to TRBJ1-1, with D perhaps TRBD1 (5 bases). Germline V gives CDR1 WNHNN, CDR2 SYGVQD (reference sequence). The CDR3 is made up of 14 amino acids. Trimming removed 3 bases from V and 4 bases from J, with 12 bases in between. As DNA, the CDR3 is TGCGCCAGCAGTGACTGGCAGGGATGCACTGAAGCTTTCTTT. Amino acid sequence: CASSDWQGCTEAFF.

This chain connects TRBV19 to TRBJ2-3; 8 bases are shared with TRBD1. CDR1 and CDR2 from the germline V gene are LNHDA and SQIVND (reference sequence). Trimming at V came to 6 bases and at J to 1 base, leaving 3 bases not matched to a gene. This CDR3 spans 14 amino acids. CDR3 sequence: CASRETGGTDTQYF. The CDR3 region has the DNA TGTGCCAGTAGGGAGACAGGGGGCACAGATACGCAGTATTTT. Full variable domain (missing parts from reference TRBV19 and TRBJ2-3): DGGITQSPKYLFRKEGQNVTLSCEQNLNHDAMYWYRQDPGQGLRLIYYSQIVNDFQKGDIAEGYSVSREKKESFPLTVTSAQKNPTAFYLCASRETGGTDTQYFGPGTRLTVL.

The CDR3 coding sequence is TGTGCCAGCAGCCCCCGCGGGAGCTTTGAGACCCAGTACTTC. This gives the protein CASSPRGSFETQYF. The genes are TRBV7-9 and TRBJ2-5, with TRBD2 identical over 7 bases. CDR1 and CDR2 (germline): SEHNR, FQNEAQ (reference sequence). The CDR3 runs to 14 residues. Unmatched junction bases numbered 8, after V lost 5 bases and J lost 5 bases.

The V call is TRBV5-6, the J call TRBJ2-5; D is undetermined. The J call is uncertain, as TRBJ2-7 better fits the DNA end. CDR1 is SGHDT and CDR2 is YYEEEE in the germline V gene. The CDR3 length is 15 residues. CDR3 region: CASSFKSRPDYEQYF. In DNA, the CDR3 is TGTGCCAGCAGCTTCAAGTCAAGGCCCGACTACGAGCAGTACTTC.

V is TRBV27 and J is TRBJ2-7, with a weak D call TRBD1 (5 bases). The CDR3 has 16 amino acids. Per the germline V gene, CDR1 is MNHEY and CDR2 is SMNVEV (reference sequence). V lost 0 bases and J lost 0, with 12 bases in between. As DNA, the CDR3 is TGTGCCAGCAGTTTATCTGTGACAGAGAGCTCCTACGAGCAGTACTTC. This translates into CASSLSVTESSYEQYF.

The chain couples TRBV29-1 to TRBJ2-7, with TRBD1 matching 11 bases. Losses at the gene ends were 0 bases for V and 7 bases for J; bases not matched to a gene: 5. The CDR3 is made up of 14 amino acids. CDR1 and CDR2 (germline): SQVTM, ANQGSEA. The CDR3 reads CSVEEGQGAREQYF. The CDR3 nucleotides are TGCAGCGTTGAAGAAGGACAGGGGGCGCGGGAGCAGTACTTC.

As for this clone: An end of the junction differs from the germline gene, which may be a read error. The chain employs TRBV7-7 and TRBJ2-1; tentatively, D is TRBD1 (6 bases). The germline V gene encodes CDR1 SSHAT and CDR2 FNYEAQ (reference sequence). The CDR3 is 14 residues long. The chain's CDR3 is CASSSNRESDEQFF. The CDR3 DNA is TGTGCTAGCAGCTCCAACAGGGAGAGCGATGAGCAGTTCTTC.

The chain joins TRBV27 to TRBJ2-7; D could derive from TRBD1 or TRBD2 (5 bases each). V lost 6 bases to trimming and J lost 5 bases, with 8 bases between them. The CDR3 sequence is 11 residues long. CDR1 MNHEY and CDR2 SMNVEV come from the germline V gene (reference sequence). This CDR3 is CASSQGDEQYF. The CDR3 DNA reads TGTGCCAGCAGCCAGGGAGACGAGCAGTACTTC.

This chain connects TRBV9 to TRBJ1-3; TRBD1 aligns across 7 bases. The CDR3 sequence is 17 residues long. Looked up from germline, CDR1 is SGDLS and CDR2 is YYNGEE. V lost 0 bases to trimming and J lost 1 base; unmatched junction nucleotides: 7. CDR3 sequence (DNA): TGTGCCAGCAGCGTAGATGGGACAGTCAATTCTGGAAACACCATATATTTT. Residues: CASSVDGTVNSGNTIYF. Looking up the rest from reference TRBV9 and TRBJ1-3 gives the full variable domain: DSGVTQTPKHLITATGQRVTLRCSPRSGDLSVYWYQQSLDQGLQFLIQYYNGEERAKGNILERFSAQQFPDLHSELNLSSLELGDSALYFCASSVDGTVNSGNTIYFGEGSWLTVV.

Only one count was recorded for this clone. The V gene is TRBV2, the J gene TRBJ1-1; TRBD1 matches at 8 bases. Germline V gene lookup returns CDR1 SNHLY and CDR2 FYNNEI. The CDR3 totals 14 residues. J gave up 2 bases and V 6 bases, and 5 bases lay outside the gene matches. As DNA, the CDR3 is TGTGCCAGCAGAAAACAGGGGGGAAACACTGAAGCTTTCTTT. It is translated as CASRKQGGNTEAFF.

This chain links TRBV28 with TRBJ2-7; TRBD2 aligns across 12 bases. The CDR3 contains 17 residues. Trimming took 2 bases from V and 2 from J; bases not matched to a gene: 7. Germline V gives CDR1 MDHEN, CDR2 SYDVKM. The CDR3 DNA follows: TGTGCCAGCAGTTTAGGGTGGAGGACTAGCGGGACCTACGAGCAGTACTTC. This sequence encodes CASSLGWRTSGTYEQYF.

The chain combines TRBV7-6 with TRBJ1-5; no firm D call. In germline, CDR1 is SGHVS, CDR2 FNYEAQ. CDR3 length equals 13 residues. V lost 1 base and J 7 bases, leaving 8 bases between the germline ends. The chain's CDR3 is CASSLEVDQPQHF. DNA of the CDR3: TGTGCCAGCAGCTTAGAGGTCGACCAGCCCCAGCATTTT.

The chain is built from TRBV7-8 and TRBJ2-3; 12 bases map to TRBD2. Germline V lookup: CDR1 SGHVS, CDR2 FQNEAQ. Losses at the gene ends were 3 bases for V and 6 bases for J; bases not matched to a gene: 10. The CDR3 is made up of 17 amino acids. The CDR3 region is CASSLERLAGVMDTQYF. CDR3 DNA sequence: TGTGCCAGCAGCTTGGAAAGACTAGCGGGAGTGATGGATACGCAGTATTTT.

The chain couples TRBV4-1 to TRBJ2-1; no reliable D call. CDR1 MGHRA and CDR2 YSYEKL come from the germline V gene. CDR3 size: 15 residues. V was trimmed by 8 bases and J by 0 bases, leaving 14 bases between them. The CDR3 loop reads CASGPGWSSYNEQFF. The CDR3 coding sequence is TGCGCCAGCGGCCCGGGCTGGAGCTCCTACAATGAGCAGTTCTTC.

Only one count was recorded for this clone. The genes are TRBV7-2 and TRBJ2-1; 7 bases align to TRBD2. With V trimmed by 5 bases and J by 10 bases, 14 bases remained unmatched. The CDR3 totals 15 residues. CDR1 and CDR2 from the germline V gene are SGHTA and FQGNSA. Here the CDR3 reads CASSPGGTTPGEQFF. The CDR3, as DNA: TGTGCCAGCAGCCCAGGCGGGACTACCCCCGGGGAGCAGTTCTTC.

The CDR3, as DNA: TGCAGCGCCCTAGCCGGGACAGATGAAAAACTGTTTTTT. It specifies CSALAGTDEKLFF. The rearrangement uses TRBV29-1 and TRBJ1-4, with TRBD1 identical over 7 bases. J gave up 6 bases and V 7 bases, and 8 bases lay outside the gene matches. CDR3 length: 13 amino acids. Germline V gene lookup returns CDR1 SQVTM and CDR2 ANQGSEA.

The chain couples TRBV27 to TRBJ2-1; TRBD2 agrees at 9 bases. Germline CDR1 and CDR2: MNHEY and SMNVEV (reference sequence). V shed 5 bases, J shed 7 bases, and the junction held 12 bases outside the gene matches. This CDR3 has 16 amino acids. The chain's CDR3 is CASSLIGPLAGNEQFF. The CDR3 bases are TGTGCCAGCAGTCTGATAGGGCCCCTAGCGGGAAATGAGCAGTTCTTC.